There are a few counts of the clone carrying this T cell receptor beta chain. Its cognate antigen is unknown. V shed 4 bases and J shed 0 bases, with 15 bases lying between them. The CDR3 is 16 residues long. The germline V gene encodes CDR1 SGHTA and CDR2 FQGNSA. The entry originates in a study of T cell responses to AZD1222 COVID-19 vaccine. Study in general: It was second doses at about 4 or about 12 weeks that were pooled.

Sequenced by immunoSEQ multiplex PCR; TCRdb stores in-frame clones only, minus some. The repertoire holds roughly 100,000 clones, with 88% as singletons. Points from the study as a whole: Just a handful of AZD1222 recipients tested seropositive at baseline. Only after the peak T cell response were repertoires sampled. CD4 TCRs linked to vaccination spanned spike, dominating at 160-218 and 743-854.

The clonotype comes from an adult in good health. Sequencing was performed on peripheral blood, taken on day 0 of AZD1222 vaccination. This chain uses TRBV7-2 with TRBJ2-5; D gene unclear. The CDR3 DNA reads as TGTGCCAGCAGCTCTCAGTCGGACCCGTACCAAGAGACCCAGTACTTC. It yields the protein CASSSQSDPYQETQYF.